Sequencing of this T cell receptor beta chain was carried out in a study of blood T cell repertoires in COVID-19. The CDR3 totals 14 residues. The V end was cut by 3 bases, the J end by 0 bases, with 9 bases between. Per germline, CDR1 MNHEY and CDR2 SVGEGT. Sequencing used immunoSEQ multiplex PCR; TCRdb keeps in-frame clones, though not all of them. The table lists 250,000 to 300,000 clones, around nine tenths of them singletons. Concerning this clone itself: This CDR3 is also generated by other DNA sequences in the sample.

The chain is built from TRBV6-2 or TRBV6-3 and TRBJ2-7; D call uncertain. The sample comprised peripheral blood. This sequence was found in a woman aged 70 to 79 with COVID-19, enrolled during active disease. The CDR3 protein is CASSYYSGSYEQYF. CDR3 nucleotide sequence: TGTGCCAGCAGTTATTACTCCGGCTCCTACGAGCAGTACTTC.